This record covers a single TCR beta chain. From germline, CDR1 is SGHRS and CDR2 YFSETQ. Trimming shortened V by 4 bases and J by 6 bases, and 16 bases separated the two germline ends. There are 15 residues in the CDR3. This entry belongs to a study of blood T cell repertoires in COVID-19. On the study more broadly: Samples representing acute and convalescent COVID-19 were sourced from the United States, Italy and Spain.

Participant-reported clinical history was the basis for cohort assignment. Donors in Cohort 3 counted as recovered after two negative PCRs, clearance, or symptom resolution. In the study's own analysis: Cell counts per sample came from amplifying reference gene primers. Clones were sequenced by immunoSEQ multiplex PCR, and TCRdb holds only the in-frame ones, with some missing. V and J calls and clone size are as listed in that table; D and trimming were resolved from the DNA. The sample lists a few hundred thousand clones; 80% to 90% were seen once. The sample comprised PBMCs or T cells enriched from blood (not recorded which). J is TRBJ2-2 and V is TRBV5-1; perhaps TRBD1 as D (7 bases). This clonotype was sampled from a woman between 25 and 40 years old who had recovered from COVID-19. The DNA of the CDR3 is TGCGCCAGCAGCCACTATGACAGGGAGGCCGGGGAGCTGTTTTTT. Translation gives CASSHYDREAGELFF. The full variable domain, completed using reference TRBV5-1 and TRBJ2-2, is KAGVTQTPRYLIKTRGQQVTLSCSPISGHRSVSWYQQTPGQGLQFLFEYFSETQRNKGNFPGRFSGRQFSNSRSEMNVSTLELGDSALYLCASSHYDREAGELFFGEGSRLTVL.